The 10 T cell receptor beta chains below come from one sample, sequenced in a study of blood T cell repertoires in COVID-19. Assay used: immunoSEQ multiplex PCR; TCRdb lists only in-frame clones, some missing. The profile shows 30,000 to 45,000 clones, 91% of them singletons. Sequencing used peripheral blood. These receptors were taken from a man in his fifties with active COVID-19.

The gene calls are TRBV20-1 and TRBJ1-3, with D possibly TRBD1 on 5 matching bases. The V gene lost 4 bases and the J gene lost 2 bases, with 12 bases spanning the gap. The CDR3 length is 14 residues. The germline CDR1 and CDR2 sequences are DFQATT and SNEGSKA (reference sequence). The CDR3 protein is CSAIDGGAGNTIYF. As DNA, the CDR3 is TGCAGTGCTATTGACGGGGGGGCTGGAAACACCATATATTTT.

V usage is TRBV19 and J usage is TRBJ2-5; tentatively, D is TRBD1 (6 bases). The CDR3 covers 15 residues. V lost 0 bases and J 2 bases, leaving 10 bases between the germline ends. Germline CDR1 and CDR2: LNHDA and SQIVND (reference sequence). CDR3 DNA sequence: TGTGCCAGTAGTATAGAATGGACAGTTCAAGAGACCCAGTACTTC. It translates to CASSIEWTVQETQYF.

CDR3 bases: TGCAGCGTTGAAGGGGCCGGACTAGTGCGGAATGAGCAGTTCTTC. Amino acid sequence: CSVEGAGLVRNEQFF. This chain uses TRBV29-1 with TRBJ2-1; 7 nucleotides agree with TRBD2. This CDR3 has 15 residues. Per the germline V gene, CDR1 is SQVTM and CDR2 is ANQGSEA. Trimming cost V 1 base and J 7 bases; bases outside gene matches: 10.

V is TRBV6-1 and J is TRBJ2-1; possibly TRBD2 for D (6 bases). The germline V gene encodes CDR1 MNHNS and CDR2 SASEGT. The CDR3 extends over 17 amino acids. Trimming stripped 3 bases from V and 5 bases from J, with 20 bases between. CDR3 loop: CASSDAALGGINNEQFF. CDR3 nucleotide sequence: TGTGCCAGCAGTGACGCTGCCTTAGGCGGGATAAACAATGAGCAGTTCTTC.

The J gene is TRBJ1-2, the V gene TRBV23-1, with 8 bases fitting TRBD1. TRBV23-1 is annotated as an ORF whose role is uncertain. V was clipped by 3 bases and J by 4 bases; unmatched bases: 10. The CDR3 loop spans 16 amino acids. The CDR3 is CASSHNPGQGGYGYTF. The CDR3 nucleotides are TGCGCCAGCAGTCATAATCCCGGACAGGGTGGCTATGGCTACACCTTC.

The CDR3 protein is CAWSRDSPMQLFF. The CDR3 DNA is TGTGCCTGGAGTCGAGACAGCCCTATGCAACTGTTTTTT. The J gene is TRBJ1-4, the V gene TRBV30, with a tentative D call TRBD1 (5 bases). V shed 2 bases and J shed 12 bases, with 16 bases lying between them. Per the germline V gene, CDR1 is GTSNPN and CDR2 is SVGIG (reference sequence). The CDR3 is made up of 13 amino acids.

The CDR3 here is CASSQDVTSGGTYNEQFF. The CDR3, as DNA: TGCGCCAGCAGCCAAGATGTTACTAGCGGGGGTACTTACAATGAGCAGTTCTTC. This chain links TRBV4-3 with TRBJ2-1; 11 nucleotides agree with TRBD2. V lost 0 bases, J lost 4 bases, and 8 bases stayed unmatched. Looked up from germline, CDR1 is LGHNA and CDR2 is YSLEER. The CDR3 has 18 amino acids.

The V call is TRBV2, the J call TRBJ2-2; 9 bases match TRBD1. The CDR3 covers 15 residues. CDR1 and CDR2 (germline): SNHLY, FYNNEI. The V gene end was trimmed by 5 bases and the J gene end by 4 bases; junction bases not matched to a gene: 5. CDR3 sequence (DNA): TGTGCCAGCAGTAACAGGGGGCGAGGCACCGGGGAGCTGTTTTTT. Its protein product is CASSNRGRGTGELFF.

The rearrangement joins TRBV5-6 to TRBJ1-4; TRBD1 might be the D (6 bases). Trimming pared 0 bases from V and 8 bases from J, leaving 14 bases between. Germline V gene sequence: CDR1 SGHDT, CDR2 YYEEEE. This CDR3 is built from 15 residues. This CDR3 reads CASSLVQGLGEKLFF. In nucleotides, the CDR3 is TGTGCCAGCAGCTTGGTACAGGGACTAGGGGAAAAACTGTTTTTT. The entire variable domain, with the rest obtained from reference TRBV5-6 and TRBJ1-4, is as follows: DAGVTQSPTHLIKTRGQQVTLRCSPKSGHDTVSWYQQALGQGPQFIFQYYEEEERQRGNFPDRFSGHQFPNYSSELNVNALLLGDSALYLCASSLVQGLGEKLFFGSGTQLSVL.

The V call is TRBV25-1, the J call TRBJ1-6; 8 bases fit TRBD1. CDR1 MGHDK and CDR2 SYGVNS come from the germline V gene. CDR3 size: 15 residues. V trimming: 4 bases; J trimming: 5 bases; junction bases outside the gene matches: 4. The CDR3 coding sequence is TGTGCCAGCAGTGCACAGGGGGGAAATAATTCACCCCTCCACTTT. Encoded protein: CASSAQGGNNSPLHF.